This T cell receptor (beta chain) comes out of a study of T cell responses to AZD1222 COVID-19 vaccine. The V end was cut by 8 bases, the J end by 1 base, with 14 bases between. The CDR3 consists of 14 residues. Germline V gene lookup returns CDR1 SNHLY and CDR2 FYNNEI. The protocol was immunoSEQ multiplex PCR, while the TCRdb copy is restricted to in-frame clones and leaves out a portion. The top ten clones hold approximately 23% of a sample with under 80,000 clones, 60% to 85% of them seen once. For this clone: Its target is unknown.

Study-wide results and caveats: Receipt of two AZD1222 doses was followed by a rise in Spike-specific TCR breadth and depth. Only six or seven AZD1222 recipients were seropositive at baseline.

The chain is built from TRBV2 and TRBJ1-1; weak D call: TRBD1 (5 bases). The material was peripheral blood, obtained on day 0 of MenACWY control vaccination. The TCR originated in an adult in good health. The CDR3 is CASGRDGPNTEAFF. For the CDR3, the DNA is TGTGCCAGCGGTCGGGACGGCCCGAACACTGAAGCTTTCTTT.